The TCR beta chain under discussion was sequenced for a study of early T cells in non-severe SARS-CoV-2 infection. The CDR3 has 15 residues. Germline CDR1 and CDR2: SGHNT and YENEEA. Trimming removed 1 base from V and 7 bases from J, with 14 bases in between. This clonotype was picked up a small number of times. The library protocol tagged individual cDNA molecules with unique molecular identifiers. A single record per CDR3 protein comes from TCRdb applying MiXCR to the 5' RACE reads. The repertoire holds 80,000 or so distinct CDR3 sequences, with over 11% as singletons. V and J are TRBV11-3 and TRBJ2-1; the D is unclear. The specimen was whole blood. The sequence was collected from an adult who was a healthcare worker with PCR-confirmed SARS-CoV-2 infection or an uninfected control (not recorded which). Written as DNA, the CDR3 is TGTGCCAGCAGCTTAGGACAAGCCTTGGGAAATGAGCAGTTCTTC. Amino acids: CASSLGQALGNEQFF. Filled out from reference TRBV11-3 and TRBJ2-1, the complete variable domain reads EAGVVQSPRYKIIEKKQPVAFWCNPISGHNTLYWYLQNLGQGPELLIRYENEEAVDDSQLPKDRFSAERLKGVDSTLKIQPAELGDSAVYLCASSLGQALGNEQFFGPGTRLTVL.